The next 13 T cell receptor beta chains were all read from a single sample in a study of vaccination and CD4 T cells after COVID-19. The Oncomine TCR Beta short-read assay was applied to DNA of cultured CD4+ T cells. TCRdb re-derived calls from the PCR reads in MiXCR, one entry per CDR3 protein. The sample contains 8,000 or so distinct CDR3 sequences, 20% of which appear only once. Treatment denoted: approximately nine-day PBMC culture with coronavirus spike peptide pools or control peptides (ViraFEST assay). Antigen specificity for these receptors is unknown. Here the sequenced sample was CD4+ T cells from blood, cultured in vitro, taken after SARS-CoV-2 vaccination. The receptors here all came from a human donor who had recovered from COVID-19.

The genes are TRBV5-4 and TRBJ1-6, with D hard to call. Germline-derived CDR1 and CDR2 are SGHNT and YYREEE (reference sequence). V was clipped by 3 bases and J by 7 bases, with 11 bases between them. The CDR3 length is 14 residues. This CDR3 reads CASSSGRGNSPLHF. DNA for the CDR3: TGTGCCAGCAGCTCCGGACGGGGAAATTCACCCCTCCACTTT.

This clonotype is classed as medium-sized. The V call is TRBV27, the J call TRBJ2-3, with no clear D. The V end was cut by 5 bases, the J end by 2 bases, with 5 bases between. The CDR3 has 12 residues. Germline values: CDR1 MNHEY, CDR2 SMNVEV (reference sequence). CDR3 in amino acids: CASSTLTDTQYF. The CDR3 nucleotides are TGTGCCAGCAGTACACTCACAGATACGCAGTATTTT.

On this clonotype itself: Given a much more abundant clone one base away, this may be a read error. This chain connects TRBV20-1 to TRBJ2-7, with D possibly being TRBD2 (5 bases). CDR3 size: 12 residues. Per germline, CDR1 DFQATT and CDR2 SNEGSKA (reference sequence). The CDR3 DNA reads as TGCAGTGCTAACCGGGATACCTACAAGCAGTACTTC. Translating gives CSANRDTYKQYF.

This clonotype is labeled medium-sized. This chain joins TRBV7-2 and TRBJ2-7; D is perhaps TRBD2 (6 bases). The germline V and J ends were trimmed by 4 bases and 3 bases, with 16 bases remaining between them. This CDR3 is 15 amino acids long. The germline V gene encodes CDR1 SGHTA and CDR2 FQGNSA. The CDR3 nucleotides are TGTGCCAGCAGCTCGGGAGTGTCGAGGGTCTACGAGCAGTACTTC. Protein: CASSSGVSRVYEQYF.

This clonotype is medium-sized (0.01 to 0.1%) by share. The chain is built from TRBV7-6 and TRBJ2-1; D is possibly TRBD2 (5 bases). The CDR3 extends over 14 amino acids. Trimming took off 0 bases at V and 11 bases at J, with 14 bases between the two ends. Germline V gene sequence: CDR1 SGHVS, CDR2 FNYEAQ. The CDR3 region is CASSLAPPGTQQFF. Here the CDR3 DNA reads TGTGCCAGCAGCTTAGCGCCCCCGGGAACACAGCAGTTCTTC.

A few counts support this clonotype. This sequence joins TRBV11-3 and TRBJ2-7, with D uncertain. The V gene lost 0 bases and the J gene lost 6 bases, with 9 bases spanning the gap. CDR3 length equals 13 residues. Germline lookup yields CDR1 SGHNT and CDR2 YENEEA. CDR3 sequence: CASSLDQMGEQYF. The CDR3 DNA reads TGTGCCAGCAGCTTAGATCAGATGGGCGAGCAGTACTTC.

The chain links TRBV29-1 to TRBJ2-7, with 8 bases that match TRBD2. V was clipped by 8 bases and J by 3 bases; unmatched bases: 12. The CDR3 covers 14 residues. Germline-derived CDR1 and CDR2 are SQVTM and ANQGSEA. CDR3 in amino acids: CSPRGGSTFYEQYF. Here the CDR3 DNA reads TGCAGCCCCCGGGGGGGGTCTACCTTCTACGAGCAGTACTTC.

This rearrangement joins TRBV5-4 to TRBJ1-1; D not certain. Trimming took off 2 bases at V and 1 base at J, with 6 bases between the two ends. Germline CDR1 SGHNT, CDR2 YYREEE (reference sequence). CDR3 length: 13 residues. In nucleotides, the CDR3 is TGTGCCAGCAGCTTCCGAGCGAACACTGAAGCTTTCTTT. Encoded protein: CASSFRANTEAFF.

In its sample, this clonotype was seen a few times. V usage is TRBV19 and J usage is TRBJ2-1; the D gene could be TRBD1 or TRBD2 (6 bases each). Germline V lookup: CDR1 LNHDA, CDR2 SQIVND (reference sequence). This CDR3 is 16 amino acids long. V gave up 6 bases and J gave up 2 bases, with 17 bases separating them. The CDR3 reads CASRHLMGGPYNEQFF. CDR3 coding DNA: TGTGCCAGTAGACACCTGATGGGGGGCCCCTACAATGAGCAGTTCTTC.

The chain recombines TRBV6-5 with TRBJ2-1, with D possibly TRBD1 on 5 matching bases. V lost 4 bases, J lost 5 bases, and 6 bases lay in between. The CDR3 covers 12 residues. Germline assignment: CDR1 MNHEY and CDR2 SVGAGI. This CDR3 reads CASSSTDNEQFF. The CDR3 DNA reads as TGTGCCAGCAGTTCGACAGACAATGAGCAGTTCTTC.

This clonotype was seen only a few times. The CDR3 protein is CASSSQQLLGELFF. The CDR3 DNA reads as TGTGCCAGCAGCTCCCAACAGCTACTTGGGGAGCTGTTTTTT. The V and J genes are TRBV7-6 and TRBJ2-2; D unclear. Trimming took off 4 bases at V and 8 bases at J, with 14 bases between the two ends. CDR1 and CDR2 from the germline V gene are SGHVS and FNYEAQ. The CDR3 runs to 14 residues.

A few counts support this clonotype. This chain uses TRBV28 with TRBJ2-3; TRBD2 matches at 15 bases. There are 18 residues in the CDR3. The J segment lost 3 bases and the V segment lost 6 bases, leaving 10 bases of the junction unmatched. CDR1 MDHEN and CDR2 SYDVKM come from the germline V gene. The CDR3 DNA follows: TGTGCCAGCAGCACGCCGGGACTAGCGGGGGGCGGGACAGATACGCAGTATTTT. It specifies CASSTPGLAGGGTDTQYF.

The chain joins TRBV5-4 to TRBJ1-1, with D perhaps TRBD1 (6 bases). Germline-derived CDR1 and CDR2 are SGHNT and YYREEE (reference sequence). Trimming took off 0 bases at V and 5 bases at J, with 20 bases between the two ends. CDR3 length equals 17 residues. The CDR3 nucleotides read TGTGCCAGCAGCTTGGGGGGGACCAGGGGCGCGGGGACTGAAGCTTTCTTT. Protein sequence: CASSLGGTRGAGTEAFF. Full variable domain (missing parts from reference TRBV5-4 and TRBJ1-1): ETGVTQSPTHLIKTRGQQVTLRCSSQSGHNTVSWYQQALGQGPQFIFQYYREEENGRGNFPPRFSGLQFPNYSSELNVNALELDDSALYLCASSLGGTRGAGTEAFFGQGTRLTVV.